These 5 T cell receptor beta chains were sequenced from one sample in a study of blood T cell repertoires in COVID-19. Sequenced by immunoSEQ multiplex PCR; TCRdb stores in-frame clones only, minus some. Of roughly 120,000 clones listed, 65% to 90% were seen once; the top ten hold 9.5% to 13%. The sample was peripheral blood. These receptor sequences come from a human donor in a cohort sampled during active COVID-19.

J is TRBJ1-4 and V is TRBV6-5, with 7 nucleotides matching TRBD1. The CDR3 has 15 residues. Germline lookup yields CDR1 MNHEY and CDR2 SVGAGI. V dropped 2 bases and J dropped 8; count of bases not matched to a gene: 8. Here the CDR3 reads CASSYDRAVREKLFF. The CDR3, as DNA: TGTGCCAGCAGTTACGACAGGGCCGTGAGGGAAAAACTGTTTTTT.

This clone was detected only a few times. The chain is built from TRBV27 and TRBJ1-6, with D unresolved. This CDR3 has 15 residues. Per germline, CDR1 MNHEY and CDR2 SMNVEV (reference sequence). V was pared by 2 bases and J by 10 bases, with 15 bases between. The CDR3 is CASSLNLWVGSPLHF. The CDR3 DNA follows: TGTGCCAGCAGTTTAAATTTATGGGTCGGGTCACCCCTCCACTTT.

DNA for the CDR3: TGTGCCAGCAGCCAAGATCCCCCATTAGCGGGGGGGCGGAGCTACGAGCAGTACTTC. Translating it yields CASSQDPPLAGGRSYEQYF. The V and J genes are TRBV3-1 (or the pseudogene TRBV3-2) and TRBJ2-7, with 11 bases matching TRBD2. CDR1 and CDR2 (germline): LGHDT, YNNKEL (reference sequence). The junction had 13 bases not matched to a gene; V was cut back by 0 bases and J by 3 bases. The CDR3 totals 19 residues.

Points on this clone: The sample holds other DNA sequences that translate to the same CDR3. The rearrangement uses TRBV2 and TRBJ2-1; D is possibly TRBD1 (5 bases). The CDR3 has 16 amino acids. Deletions cut 4 bases from V and 2 bases from J, with 15 bases between. Germline V gene lookup returns CDR1 SNHLY and CDR2 FYNNEI. As DNA, the CDR3 is TGTGCCAGCAGTGTGAGATCGGCAGGGACCTACAATGAGCAGTTCTTC. Translating gives CASSVRSAGTYNEQFF.

The chain links TRBV7-9 to TRBJ1-1; the match to TRBD1 covers 9 bases. The J segment lost 2 bases and the V segment lost 5 bases, leaving 9 bases of the junction unmatched. The CDR3 is 16 residues long. Germline CDR1 and CDR2: SEHNR and FQNEAQ (reference sequence). The CDR3 region is CASSPTGGVGNTEAFF. The CDR3 DNA follows: TGTGCCAGCAGCCCGACAGGGGGAGTTGGTAACACTGAAGCTTTCTTT.